This entry lists 13 T cell receptor beta chains sequenced from one sample in a study of shared clonotypes between healthy human individuals (dated by TCRdb to 2018 to 2021). Library preparation used the immunoSEQ multiplex PCR assay. The table comes from immuneACCESS by way of TCRdb, which keeps in-frame sequences with V and J called. Part of the clones is missing from these tables; in studies checked, under half for an unresolved V gene and the rest for unknown reasons. This sample is represented by approximately 2,000,000 clones; just under 95% of them were singletons. In total, the top ten clones hold around 1.7% of the sample. CD8 naive samples consisted of CD45RO-negative cells that were positively selected for CCR7, yielding a CD45RA+CCR7+ population without TemRA cells. Specimen: naive CD8+ T cells from PBMCs. Interpreted using the paper, the cell subset or site label stands for: CD45RA+CCR7+. Receptors originate from a man aged 18 to 29 in good health. Some clones in this sample may be carry-over from other donors' samples.

The chain combines TRBV7-3 with TRBJ2-2; D is uncertain. This CDR3 has 17 amino acids. Germline CDR1 SGHTA, CDR2 FQGTGA. V was clipped by 5 bases and J by 0 bases, with 16 bases between them. The CDR3 here is CASSQNSRDTNTGELFF. The CDR3 coding sequence is TGTGCCAGCAGCCAAAACAGTCGAGACACGAACACCGGGGAGCTGTTTTTT.

This chain uses TRBV15 with TRBJ1-1; D remains ambiguous. Trimming shortened V by 3 bases and J by 0 bases, and 11 bases separated the two germline ends. The germline gives CDR1 LNHNV, CDR2 YYDKDF (reference sequence). This CDR3 spans 15 amino acids. The CDR3 protein is CATSSKTYMNTEAFF. The CDR3 DNA sequence: TGTGCCACCAGCAGTAAGACATACATGAACACTGAAGCTTTCTTT.

This clone has only one observation. The CDR3 region has the DNA TGCGCCAGCAGCTTGGGACAGGGAGGAGCAGAGACCCAGTACTTC. Residues: CASSLGQGGAETQYF. The chain couples TRBV5-1 to TRBJ2-5; TRBD1 is a possible D gene (7 bases). The germline CDR1 and CDR2 sequences are SGHRS and YFSETQ. There are 15 residues in the CDR3. The V end was cut by 0 bases, the J end by 4 bases, with 13 bases between.

The V call is TRBV7-3, the J call TRBJ1-2, with 10 bases aligning to TRBD1. CDR1 is SGHTA, CDR2 FQGTGA, per germline. CDR3 size: 14 residues. Trimming removed 4 bases from V and 8 bases from J; junction bases left unmatched: 7. DNA for the CDR3: TGTGCCAGCAGCTCCACCGGGACAGGGGACGGCTACACCTTC. Encoded protein: CASSSTGTGDGYTF.

Only one count was recorded for this clone. This CDR3 is also generated by other DNA sequences in the sample. The chain employs TRBV27 and TRBJ1-5; D is unclear. Germline V lookup: CDR1 MNHEY, CDR2 SMNVEV (reference sequence). The V end lost 5 bases, the J end lost 4 bases, and 9 bases lay between the germline ends. The CDR3 totals 13 residues. In DNA form, the CDR3 reads TGTGCCAGCAGTGAACTGGGAAATCAGCCCCAGCATTTT. As protein: CASSELGNQPQHF.

The V call is TRBV6-5, the J call TRBJ2-2, with D perhaps matching TRBD1 (5 bases). There are 12 residues in the CDR3. Trimming stripped 6 bases from V and 5 bases from J, with 7 bases between. Germline V gene lookup returns CDR1 MNHEY and CDR2 SVGAGI. This CDR3 is CASRYRTGELFF. DNA for the CDR3: TGTGCCAGCAGATACAGGACCGGGGAGCTGTTTTTT.

The rearrangement links TRBV7-9 to TRBJ2-1; D is ambiguous. V gave up 8 bases and J gave up 9 bases, with 8 bases separating them. CDR1 and CDR2 (germline): SEHNR, FQNEAQ (reference sequence). The CDR3 has 10 amino acids. Here the CDR3 reads CASSIGEQFF. In DNA form, the CDR3 reads TGTGCCAGCTCTATTGGTGAGCAGTTCTTC.

This clone was detected only once. The CDR3 reads CASSEALGGHTQYF. The DNA for the CDR3 is TGTGCCAGCAGTGAAGCGCTCGGGGGACATACGCAGTATTTT. This chain uses TRBV2 with TRBJ2-3; possible D gene TRBD2, 6 bases. V lost 0 bases and J lost 7, with 11 bases in between. The CDR3 runs 14 residues. Germline V gives CDR1 SNHLY, CDR2 FYNNEI.

The chain uses TRBV9 and TRBJ2-1; D is possibly TRBD2 (7 bases). Germline values: CDR1 SGDLS, CDR2 YYNGEE. Deletions cut 4 bases from V and 5 bases from J, with 13 bases between. The CDR3 has 14 residues. The CDR3 region has the DNA TGTGCCAGCAGCCCCGGGGGGCAGGACAATGAGCAGTTCTTC. It is translated as CASSPGGQDNEQFF. The variable domain in full, with the rest retrieved from reference TRBV9 and TRBJ2-1, is DSGVTQTPKHLITATGQRVTLRCSPRSGDLSVYWYQQSLDQGLQFLIQYYNGEERAKGNILERFSAQQFPDLHSELNLSSLELGDSALYFCASSPGGQDNEQFFGPGTRLTVL.

J is TRBJ2-7 and V is TRBV5-6; D is perhaps TRBD1 or TRBD2 (5 bases each). Trimming left V 2 bases short and J 4 bases short, with 13 bases between. This CDR3 contains 14 residues. CDR1 and CDR2 from the germline V gene are SGHDT and YYEEEE. CDR3 sequence (DNA): TGTGCCAGCAGCTTTGGGACCCAACCATACGAGCAGTACTTC. Residues: CASSFGTQPYEQYF.

The chain is built from TRBV6-1 and TRBJ2-2, with a weak D call TRBD2 (5 bases). Germline lookup yields CDR1 MNHNS and CDR2 SASEGT. The CDR3 is 14 residues long. The V end lost 6 bases, the J end lost 1 base, and 9 bases lay between the germline ends. CDR3 sequence (DNA): TGTGCCAGCAGGCCGGGGATGAACACCGGGGAGCTGTTTTTT. Its translation: CASRPGMNTGELFF.

The chain links TRBV7-9 to TRBJ1-2, with 8 positions matching TRBD1. This CDR3 has 17 amino acids. CDR1 SEHNR and CDR2 FQNEAQ come from the germline V gene (reference sequence). V was pared by 2 bases and J by 4 bases, with 12 bases of the junction left unmatched. Here the CDR3 DNA reads TGTGCCAGCAGCTTACCCCCAGGGACAGGAGGATCCTATGGCTACACCTTC. Protein product: CASSLPPGTGGSYGYTF.

V is TRBV30 and J is TRBJ2-7; 9 nucleotides align to TRBD1. Trimming at V came to 5 bases and at J to 5 bases, leaving 19 bases not matched to a gene. Germline V gene data show CDR1 as GTSNPN and CDR2 as SVGIG (reference sequence). The CDR3 covers 17 residues. CDR3 amino acids: CAWSLLRWGTGSHEQYF. The CDR3 DNA is TGTGCCTGGTCCCTCCTGAGATGGGGGACAGGGAGCCACGAGCAGTACTTC.